This section outlines one TCR beta chain sequence together with its context. This sample is drawn from a study of T cell responses to AZD1222 COVID-19 vaccine. The ends lost 3 bases at V and 7 bases at J; junction bases unmatched: 4. This CDR3 region has 15 residues. Germline CDR1 MDHEN, CDR2 SYDVKM. The protocol was immunoSEQ multiplex PCR, while the TCRdb copy is restricted to in-frame clones and leaves out a portion. Here the sample spans over 130,000 clones, about 88% being singletons. The chain links TRBV28 to TRBJ1-6; 9 bases align to TRBD1. The source of this sequence is an adult in good health. The specimen comprised peripheral blood, sampled on day 0 of AZD1222 vaccination. CDR3 protein: CASSFVDRGNSPLHF. CDR3 nucleotides: TGTGCCAGCAGTTTTGTGGACAGGGGAAATTCACCCCTCCACTTT.